A single sample is the source of the 27 T cell receptor beta chains below, sequenced in a study of Ad26.COV2.S vaccination and SARS-CoV-2 variants. The treatment denotes: some 19 received Ad26.COV2.S at low or high dose, single or two shots; about 5 received placebo; per-sample allocation not given. Collection of samples fell on day 63 after the first vaccine or placebo injection. The data were produced by immunoSEQ multiplex PCR, yet TCRdb's version contains in-frame clones alone and is incomplete. Of around 240,000 clones listed, roughly 90% are singletons. The sample was peripheral blood, taken in a trial of Ad26.COV2.S vaccine versus placebo. The receptors stem from a person between 18 and 59 years old who received the Ad26.COV2.S COVID-19 vaccine or a placebo.

The chain couples TRBV7-2 to TRBJ2-5; 8 nucleotides line up with TRBD2. CDR1 and CDR2 (germline): SGHTA, FQGNSA. V lost 4 bases to trimming and J lost 5 bases; unmatched junction nucleotides: 9. This CDR3 has 15 residues. CDR3 DNA: TGTGCCAGCAGCTCGGGGCCGGGGGGGGACGAGACCCAGTACTTC. Amino acid sequence: CASSSGPGGDETQYF.

V gene TRBV15 combines with J gene TRBJ1-2; D is possibly TRBD1 (5 bases). This CDR3 region has 17 residues. Germline lookup yields CDR1 LNHNV and CDR2 YYDKDF (reference sequence). Between the trimmed V and J ends, which lost 2 bases and 11 bases, there was a span of 27 bases. CDR3 DNA: TGTGCCACCAGCAGAAGCCGGGGGGAGGGGCCCCAATCAAGATACACCTTC. Residues: CATSRSRGEGPQSRYTF.

The chain recombines TRBV19 with TRBJ2-2; 8 bases map to TRBD2. With 6 bases clipped from V and 0 bases from J, the junction kept 3 bases outside the gene matches. CDR1 is LNHDA and CDR2 is SQIVND in the germline V gene (reference sequence). This CDR3 spans 15 amino acids. The CDR3 is CASRGLASNTGELFF. CDR3 coding DNA: TGTGCCAGTAGAGGACTAGCCTCGAACACCGGGGAGCTGTTTTTT.

This chain links TRBV5-1 with TRBJ2-5; tentative D call: TRBD2 (6 bases). Germline CDR1 and CDR2: SGHRS and YFSETQ. Trimming took 3 bases from V and 2 from J, leaving 8 bases between them. The CDR3 totals 13 residues. The CDR3 sequence: CASSSGLQETQYF. The CDR3 nucleotides are TGCGCCAGCAGCTCGGGACTGCAAGAGACCCAGTACTTC. The full variable domain, rest sourced from reference TRBV5-1 and TRBJ2-5, is KAGVTQTPRYLIKTRGQQVTLSCSPISGHRSVSWYQQTPGQGLQFLFEYFSETQRNKGNFPGRFSGRQFSNSRSEMNVSTLELGDSALYLCASSSGLQETQYFGPGTRLLVL.

This sequence joins TRBV6-6 and TRBJ2-7, with TRBD1 identical over 10 bases. Trimming took 8 bases from V and 2 from J; bases not matched to a gene: 6. CDR3 size: 14 residues. In germline, CDR1 is MNHNY, CDR2 SVGAGI (reference sequence). The chain's CDR3 is CASVFGTGAYEQYF. CDR3 bases: TGTGCCAGCGTCTTTGGGACAGGGGCCTACGAGCAGTACTTC.

V gene TRBV4-3 combines with J gene TRBJ2-2; weak D call: TRBD2 (6 bases). The CDR3 is 16 amino acids. Germline lookup yields CDR1 LGHNA and CDR2 YSLEER. The ends were cut back, 0 bases at V and 0 bases at J, with 8 bases in the middle. The CDR3 here is CASSQDGGSNTGELFF. CDR3 in DNA: TGCGCCAGCAGCCAAGATGGAGGGTCGAACACCGGGGAGCTGTTTTTT.

This chain joins TRBV2 and TRBJ2-7; D is ambiguous. Per germline, CDR1 SNHLY and CDR2 FYNNEI. V lost 1 base and J 1 base, leaving 14 bases between the germline ends. This CDR3 has 16 residues. The CDR3 DNA reads TGTGCCAGCAGTGAAGAAGACACTCGATCATCCTACGAGCAGTACTTC. Amino acids: CASSEEDTRSSYEQYF.

V usage is TRBV24-1 and J usage is TRBJ2-1; TRBD2 matches 8 bases. Trimming took 7 bases from V and 0 from J; bases not matched to a gene: 10. The CDR3 sequence is 17 residues long. Germline V CDR1 and CDR2: KGHDR, SFDVKD. The CDR3 DNA reads as TGTGCCACCAGACCCAGCGGGGGCCTTAGCTCCTACAATGAGCAGTTCTTC. Protein: CATRPSGGLSSYNEQFF.

The rearrangement uses TRBV7-6 and TRBJ2-3, with a weak D call TRBD2 (6 bases). The CDR3 length is 15 residues. Between the trimmed V and J ends, which lost 1 base and 1 base, there was a span of 9 bases. Germline lookup yields CDR1 SGHVS and CDR2 FNYEAQ. The CDR3 sequence: CASSLEASGTDTQYF. The CDR3, as DNA: TGTGCCAGCAGCTTAGAGGCTAGCGGCACAGATACGCAGTATTTT.

In its sample, this clone was seen once. The rearrangement uses TRBV5-4 and TRBJ2-3; D remains ambiguous. The V gene lost 4 bases and the J gene lost 6 bases, with 12 bases spanning the gap. From germline, CDR1 is SGHNT and CDR2 YYREEE (reference sequence). The length of the CDR3 is 13 residues. CDR3 nucleotide sequence: TGTGCCAGCAGCCCGAGGAATCAGGATACGCAGTATTTT. This codes for CASSPRNQDTQYF.

The V call is TRBV24-1, the J call TRBJ2-3; 10 positions match TRBD2. Germline assignment: CDR1 KGHDR and CDR2 SFDVKD. J was trimmed by 6 bases and V by 3 bases; bases with no gene match: 5. The CDR3 loop spans 15 amino acids. CDR3 region: CATSDPLAGLDTQYF. The CDR3 DNA is TGTGCCACCAGTGATCCACTAGCGGGGTTGGATACGCAGTATTTT.

The chain joins TRBV19 to TRBJ2-1, with 9 nucleotides matching TRBD2. The germline CDR1 and CDR2 sequences are LNHDA and SQIVND (reference sequence). V lost 5 bases and J lost 0; bases outside the gene matches: 2. CDR3 size: 15 residues. CDR3 region: CASSPSGTSYNEQFF. CDR3 DNA sequence: TGTGCCAGTAGTCCTAGCGGGACCTCCTACAATGAGCAGTTCTTC.

V is TRBV28 and J is TRBJ2-1, with D possibly being TRBD1 or TRBD2 (7 bases each). The CDR3 contains 15 residues. CDR1 MDHEN and CDR2 SYDVKM come from the germline V gene. Between the trimmed V and J ends, which lost 3 bases and 4 bases, there was a span of 13 bases. CDR3 DNA: TGTGCCAGCAGTTTCCCAGGGGGGGTTTACAATGAGCAGTTCTTC. Encoded protein: CASSFPGGVYNEQFF.

J is TRBJ2-1 and V is TRBV6-2 or TRBV6-3; 9 bases fit TRBD2. V lost 2 bases, J lost 8 bases, and 16 bases stayed unmatched. Germline V lookup: CDR1 MNHEY, CDR2 SVGEGT. The CDR3 extends over 18 amino acids. The CDR3 spells CASSYVGLAGTLGHEQFF. CDR3 nucleotides: TGTGCCAGCAGTTACGTCGGGCTAGCGGGGACCTTGGGGCATGAGCAGTTCTTC.

This clone was seen a few times. The CDR3 region has the DNA TGCGCCAGCAGCCAAGAGACCCGGGGACAGAGTGGGCAGTTCTTC. Amino acid sequence: CASSQETRGQSGQFF. The chain links TRBV4-3 to TRBJ2-1; TRBD1 agrees at 7 bases. J lost 12 bases, V lost 0 bases, and 11 bases had no gene match. Per germline, CDR1 LGHNA and CDR2 YSLEER. The CDR3 is 15 residues long.

J is TRBJ2-1 and V is TRBV7-2, with D hard to call. Germline V gene data show CDR1 as SGHTA and CDR2 as FQGNSA. CDR3 size: 16 residues. Trimming cost V 1 base and J 0 bases, with 10 bases left between them. The CDR3 DNA reads as TGTGCCAGCAGCTTAGAAAGTAGAAGCTCCTACAATGAGCAGTTCTTC. It encodes CASSLESRSSYNEQFF. Variable domain in full (rest from reference TRBV7-2 and TRBJ2-1): GAGVSQSPSNKVTEKGKDVELRCDPISGHTALYWYRQSLGQGLEFLIYFQGNSAPDKSGLPSDRFSAERTGGSVSTLTIQRTQQEDSAVYLCASSLESRSSYNEQFFGPGTRLTVL.

Here the CDR3 reads CASSARSFTDTQYF. The CDR3 bases are TGTGCCAGCAGCGCCCGATCGTTCACAGATACGCAGTATTTT. The chain combines TRBV9 with TRBJ2-3; D gene ambiguous. V dropped 3 bases and J dropped 2 bases, with 10 bases sitting between them. The CDR3 loop spans 14 amino acids. Germline-derived CDR1 and CDR2 are SGDLS and YYNGEE.

V is TRBV25-1 and J is TRBJ2-5, with 7 bases fitting TRBD2. Germline CDR1 reads MGHDK; CDR2 reads SYGVNS. The CDR3 is 12 residues long. The ends lost 7 bases at V and 3 bases at J; junction bases unmatched: 2. This CDR3 is CASTGREETQYF. The CDR3 DNA is TGTGCCAGCACTGGGAGGGAAGAGACCCAGTACTTC.

J is TRBJ2-5 and V is TRBV24-1; a weak D match, TRBD2 (6 bases). CDR1 is KGHDR and CDR2 is SFDVKD in the germline V gene. V gave up 3 bases and J gave up 4 bases, with 23 bases separating them. The length of the CDR3 is 18 residues. CDR3 protein: CATSDPNQGLNLAETQYF. The CDR3 DNA sequence: TGTGCCACCAGTGATCCCAATCAGGGACTTAATCTAGCAGAGACCCAGTACTTC.

The rearrangement uses TRBV11-3 and TRBJ2-5; D may be TRBD2 (5 bases). With 2 bases removed from V and 4 bases from J, the gap between germline ends came to 8 bases. This CDR3 region has 13 residues. Germline CDR1 and CDR2: SGHNT and YENEEA. The CDR3 DNA is TGTGCCAGCAGCTTACGTGGAGGAGAGACCCAGTACTTC. Translation gives CASSLRGGETQYF.

This clone was seen a few times. The junction shows a germline mismatch at one end, possibly a read error. The chain joins TRBV5-1 to TRBJ2-1; D not certain. CDR3 length equals 12 residues. The germline V gene encodes CDR1 SGHRS and CDR2 YFSETQ. This CDR3 is CASSFTNKEQFF. The CDR3 DNA follows: TGCGCCAGCAGCTTCACTAACAAGGAGCAGTTCTTC.

Comments on this clone: This sample also contains other DNA sequences that code for the same CDR3. This sequence joins TRBV18 and TRBJ1-5; 9 bases line up with TRBD1. Looked up from germline, CDR1 is KGHSH and CDR2 is LQKENI. Germline trimming cut 3 bases from V and 4 bases from J; bases unmatched to any gene: 4. This CDR3 contains 15 residues. CDR3 sequence reads: CASSPPGQGNQPQHF. The DNA of the CDR3 is TGTGCCAGCTCACCGCCGGGACAGGGAAATCAGCCCCAGCATTTT. The whole variable domain, filled in from reference TRBV18 and TRBJ1-5, reads NAGVMQNPRHLVRRRGQEARLRCSPMKGHSHVYWYRQLPEEGLKFMVYLQKENIIDESGMPKERFSAEFPKEGPSILRIQQVVRGDSAAYFCASSPPGQGNQPQHFGDGTRLSIL.

V usage is TRBV3-1 (or the pseudogene TRBV3-2) and J usage is TRBJ2-5; tentative D call: TRBD2 (6 bases). The CDR3 has 15 amino acids. The germline gives CDR1 LGHDT, CDR2 YNNKEL (reference sequence). V was shortened by 1 base and J by 2 bases, with 11 bases between the two germline ends. The CDR3 nucleotides read TGTGCCAGCAGCCAAGTAACAGGAGGGCAAGAGACCCAGTACTTC. It encodes CASSQVTGGQETQYF.

J is TRBJ2-6 and V is TRBV9; 11 bases map to TRBD1. Looked up from germline, CDR1 is SGDLS and CDR2 is YYNGEE. This CDR3 comprises 16 residues. J gave up 3 bases and V 2 bases, and 1 base lay outside the gene matches. The CDR3 sequence is CASSVDRGLGANVLTF. The CDR3 bases are TGTGCCAGCAGCGTGGACAGGGGGCTTGGGGCCAACGTCCTGACTTTC.

The DNA for the CDR3 is TGCAGCGTTGAAAAAAGGGATCGGAACTATGGCTACACCTTC. Protein product: CSVEKRDRNYGYTF. This chain joins TRBV29-1 and TRBJ1-2; no firm D call. With 2 bases removed from V and 2 bases from J, the gap between germline ends came to 12 bases. The germline gives CDR1 SQVTM, CDR2 ANQGSEA. This CDR3 region has 14 residues.

The genes are TRBV3-1 (or the pseudogene TRBV3-2) and TRBJ2-1; no definite D call. V was pared by 4 bases and J by 3 bases, with 13 bases between. CDR3 size: 15 residues. Germline loops: CDR1 LGHDT, CDR2 YNNKEL (reference sequence). CDR3 region: CASSLKGSIYNEQFF. The CDR3 DNA reads as TGTGCCAGCAGCCTAAAGGGCAGCATCTACAATGAGCAGTTCTTC.

V usage is TRBV21-1 and J usage is TRBJ1-3. TRBV21-1 is deemed a pseudogene. CDR3 length: 18 residues. CDR3 sequence: CASSKGGYGKDSGNTIYF. Written as DNA, the CDR3 is TGTGCCAGCAGCAAAGGGGGGTATGGGAAAGACTCTGGAAACACCATATATTTT.